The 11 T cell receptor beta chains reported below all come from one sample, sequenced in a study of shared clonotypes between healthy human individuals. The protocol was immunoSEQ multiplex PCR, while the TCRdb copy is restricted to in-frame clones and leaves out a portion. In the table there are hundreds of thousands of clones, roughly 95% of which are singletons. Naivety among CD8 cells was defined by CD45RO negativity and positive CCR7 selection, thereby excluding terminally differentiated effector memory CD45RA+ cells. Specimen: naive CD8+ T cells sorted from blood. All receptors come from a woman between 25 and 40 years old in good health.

DNA of the CDR3: TGTGCCAGCAGCTTAGTACCTCTCCGGTATGAGCAGTTCTTC. Residues: CASSLVPLRYEQFF. This chain connects TRBV7-9 to TRBJ2-1; D not resolved. The CDR3 is 14 amino acids. From germline, CDR1 is SEHNR and CDR2 FQNEAQ (reference sequence). Deletions cut 1 base from V and 8 bases from J, with 12 bases between.

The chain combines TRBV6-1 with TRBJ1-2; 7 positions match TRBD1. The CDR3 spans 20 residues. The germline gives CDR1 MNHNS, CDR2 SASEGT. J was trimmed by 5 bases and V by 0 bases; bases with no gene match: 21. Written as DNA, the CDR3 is TGTGCCAGCAGTGAAGCAGGGTTCCGACAGGGTCTGAGTCTGATGTATGGCTACACCTTC. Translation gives CASSEAGFRQGLSLMYGYTF.

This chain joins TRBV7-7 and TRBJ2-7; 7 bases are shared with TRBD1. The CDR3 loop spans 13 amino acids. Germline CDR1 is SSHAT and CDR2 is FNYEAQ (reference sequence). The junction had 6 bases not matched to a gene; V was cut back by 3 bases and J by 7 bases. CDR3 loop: CASSLVTGREQYF. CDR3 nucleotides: TGTGCCAGCAGCTTGGTGACAGGGAGAGAGCAGTACTTC.

The CDR3 sequence is CASRERQGVNEQYF. For the CDR3, the DNA is TGCGCCAGCAGGGAACGACAGGGGGTGAACGAGCAGTACTTC. The chain combines TRBV4-1 with TRBJ2-5, with 9 bases aligning to TRBD1. The J call could be wrong; TRBJ2-7 is a better fit for the DNA end. CDR3 length: 14 amino acids. Per the germline V gene, CDR1 is MGHRA and CDR2 is YSYEKL.

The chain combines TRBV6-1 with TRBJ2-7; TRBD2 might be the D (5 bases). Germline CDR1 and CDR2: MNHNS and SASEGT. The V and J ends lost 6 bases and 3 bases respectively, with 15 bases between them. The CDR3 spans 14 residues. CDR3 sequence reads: CASRVTGGLYEQYF. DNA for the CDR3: TGTGCCAGCAGGGTTACTGGAGGCCTCTACGAGCAGTACTTC.

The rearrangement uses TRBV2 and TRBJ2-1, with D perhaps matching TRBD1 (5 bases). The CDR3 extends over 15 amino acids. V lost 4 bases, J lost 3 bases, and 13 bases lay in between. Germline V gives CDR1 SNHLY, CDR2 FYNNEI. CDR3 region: CASSVVQGSYNEQFF. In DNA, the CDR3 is TGTGCCAGCAGTGTGGTGCAGGGAAGCTACAATGAGCAGTTCTTC.

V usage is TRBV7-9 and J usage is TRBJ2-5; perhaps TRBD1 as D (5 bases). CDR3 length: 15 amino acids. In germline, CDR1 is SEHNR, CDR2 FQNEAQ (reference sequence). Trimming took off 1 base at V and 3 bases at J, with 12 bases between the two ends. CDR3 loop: CASSLGTSGKETQYF. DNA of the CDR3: TGTGCCAGCAGCTTAGGTACGTCAGGGAAAGAGACCCAGTACTTC.

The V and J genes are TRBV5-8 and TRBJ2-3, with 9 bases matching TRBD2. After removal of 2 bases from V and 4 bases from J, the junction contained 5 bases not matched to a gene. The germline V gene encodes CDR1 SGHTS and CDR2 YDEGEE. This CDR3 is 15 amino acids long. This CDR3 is CASSLGTSNADTQYF. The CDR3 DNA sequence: TGTGCCAGCAGCTTAGGGACTAGCAACGCAGATACGCAGTATTTT.

The CDR3 nucleotides are TGTGCCAGCAGCTTGGCCCCACAGGGAATGAACACTGAAGCTTTCTTT. Translation gives CASSLAPQGMNTEAFF. V usage is TRBV5-4 and J usage is TRBJ1-1; TRBD1 might be the D (6 bases). CDR3 length equals 16 residues. With 0 bases removed from V and 0 bases from J, the gap between germline ends came to 12 bases. The germline V gene encodes CDR1 SGHNT and CDR2 YYREEE (reference sequence).

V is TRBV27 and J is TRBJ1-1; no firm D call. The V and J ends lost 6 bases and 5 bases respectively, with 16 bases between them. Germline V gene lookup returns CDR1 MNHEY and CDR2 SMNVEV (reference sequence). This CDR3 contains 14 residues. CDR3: CASRIGWMGTEAFF. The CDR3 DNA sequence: TGTGCCAGCAGGATTGGTTGGATGGGAACTGAAGCTTTCTTT.

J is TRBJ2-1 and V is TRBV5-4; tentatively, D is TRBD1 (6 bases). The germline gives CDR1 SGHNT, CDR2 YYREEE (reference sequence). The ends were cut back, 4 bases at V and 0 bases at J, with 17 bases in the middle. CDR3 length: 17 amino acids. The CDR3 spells CASSPDLGGSSYNEQFF. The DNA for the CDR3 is TGTGCCAGCAGCCCTGACCTAGGGGGTAGCTCCTACAATGAGCAGTTCTTC.